This T cell receptor (beta chain) was recovered during a study of shared clonotypes between healthy human individuals. Study-level findings and limits: Researchers sampled blood only, noting tissue repertoires likely differ. Represented genetic and exposure-history diversity was restricted by having few donors. Rarefaction curves obtained for sorted subsets showed sequencing incomplete despite large depth.

It was CD45RO-negative cells, positively selected for CCR7, that made up naive CD8 cells, with terminally differentiated effector memory CD45RA+ cells excluded. The CDR3 has 12 residues. Per germline, CDR1 SEHNR and CDR2 FQNEAQ (reference sequence). Trimming removed 8 bases at V and 5 bases at J, with 13 bases between. On this clone: Its antigen is still unknown.

A roughly 200 ng quantity of DNA, 30,000 to 35,000 T cell genomes, went into the sorted-subset replicate PCRs. The assay was immunoSEQ multiplex PCR, and TCRdb's table has in-frame clones only and misses some. This table holds 600,000 or so clones, approximately 95% found once. This TCR was recovered from a woman in her 30s in good health. The sequencing input was naive CD8+ T cells sorted from blood. This rearrangement joins TRBV7-9 to TRBJ2-7; D is uncertain. This CDR3 reads CASGRRYDEQYF. The DNA of the CDR3 is TGTGCCAGCGGCCGTAGGTACGACGAGCAGTACTTC.